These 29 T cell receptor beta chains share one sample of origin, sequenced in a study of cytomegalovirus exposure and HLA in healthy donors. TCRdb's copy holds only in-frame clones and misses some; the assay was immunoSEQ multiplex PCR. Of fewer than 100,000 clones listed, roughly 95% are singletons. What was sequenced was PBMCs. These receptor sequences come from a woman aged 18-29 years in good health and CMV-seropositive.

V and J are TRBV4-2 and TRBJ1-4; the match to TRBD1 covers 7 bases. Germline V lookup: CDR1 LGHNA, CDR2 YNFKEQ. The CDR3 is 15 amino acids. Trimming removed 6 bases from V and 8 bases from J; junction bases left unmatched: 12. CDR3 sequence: CASSASDREEEKLFF. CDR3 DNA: TGTGCCAGCAGTGCGTCCGACAGGGAAGAAGAAAAACTGTTTTTT.

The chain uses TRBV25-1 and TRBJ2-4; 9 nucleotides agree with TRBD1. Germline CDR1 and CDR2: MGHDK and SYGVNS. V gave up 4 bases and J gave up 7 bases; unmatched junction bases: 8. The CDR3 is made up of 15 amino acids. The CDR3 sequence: CASSGMGQGENIQYF. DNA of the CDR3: TGTGCCAGCAGTGGGATGGGACAGGGCGAGAACATTCAGTACTTC.

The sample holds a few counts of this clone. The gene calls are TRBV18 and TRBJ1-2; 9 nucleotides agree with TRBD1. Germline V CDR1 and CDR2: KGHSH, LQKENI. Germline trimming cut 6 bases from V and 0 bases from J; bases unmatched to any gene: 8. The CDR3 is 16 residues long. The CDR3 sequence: CASSPGTGKANYGYTF. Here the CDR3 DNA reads TGTGCCAGCTCTCCCGGGACAGGGAAAGCTAACTATGGCTACACCTTC.

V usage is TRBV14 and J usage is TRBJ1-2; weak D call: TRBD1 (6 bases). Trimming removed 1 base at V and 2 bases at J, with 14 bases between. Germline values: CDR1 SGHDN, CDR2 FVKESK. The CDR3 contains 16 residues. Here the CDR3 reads CASSQGSGAHNYGYTF. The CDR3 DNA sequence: TGTGCCAGCAGCCAAGGGTCAGGGGCGCACAACTATGGCTACACCTTC.

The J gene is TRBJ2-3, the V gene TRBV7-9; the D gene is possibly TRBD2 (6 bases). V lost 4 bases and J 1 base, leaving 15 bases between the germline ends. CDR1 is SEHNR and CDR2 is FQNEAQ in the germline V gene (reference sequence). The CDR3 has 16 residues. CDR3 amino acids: CASSSLGASGTDTQYF. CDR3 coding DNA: TGTGCCAGCAGCTCCCTCGGAGCTAGCGGCACAGATACGCAGTATTTT.

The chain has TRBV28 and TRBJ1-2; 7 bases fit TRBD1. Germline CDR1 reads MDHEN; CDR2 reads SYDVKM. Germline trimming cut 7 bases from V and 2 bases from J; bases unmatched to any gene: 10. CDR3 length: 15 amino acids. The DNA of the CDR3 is TGTGCCAGCAACACGGTAGGGGGCCACAACTATGGCTACACCTTC. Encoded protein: CASNTVGGHNYGYTF.

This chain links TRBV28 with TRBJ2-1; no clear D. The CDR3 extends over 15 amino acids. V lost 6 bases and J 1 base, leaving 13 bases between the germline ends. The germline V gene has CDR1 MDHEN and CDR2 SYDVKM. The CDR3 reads CASSPRVSSYNEQFF. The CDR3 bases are TGTGCCAGCAGCCCTCGGGTGTCATCCTACAATGAGCAGTTCTTC.

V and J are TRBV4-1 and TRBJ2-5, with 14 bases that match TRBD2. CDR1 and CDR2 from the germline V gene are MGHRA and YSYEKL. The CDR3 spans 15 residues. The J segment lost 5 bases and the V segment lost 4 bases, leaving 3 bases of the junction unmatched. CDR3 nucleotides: TGCGCCAGCAGCCGGGGACTAGCGGGGGATGAGACCCAGTACTTC. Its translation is CASSRGLAGDETQYF.

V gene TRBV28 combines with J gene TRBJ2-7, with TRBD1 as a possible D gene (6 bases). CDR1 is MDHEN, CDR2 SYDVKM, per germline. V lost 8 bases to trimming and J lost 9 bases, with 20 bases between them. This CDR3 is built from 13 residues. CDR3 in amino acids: CASARPQGLAQYF. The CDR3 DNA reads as TGTGCCAGCGCCAGACCACAGGGCTTGGCGCAGTACTTC.

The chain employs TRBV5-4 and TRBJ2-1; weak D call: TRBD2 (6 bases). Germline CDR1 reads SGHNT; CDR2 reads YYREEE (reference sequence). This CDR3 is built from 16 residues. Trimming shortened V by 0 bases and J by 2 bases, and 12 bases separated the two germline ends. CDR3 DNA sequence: TGTGCCAGCAGCTTGGCCGGTAGCGGAACCTACAATGAGCAGTTCTTC. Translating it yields CASSLAGSGTYNEQFF.

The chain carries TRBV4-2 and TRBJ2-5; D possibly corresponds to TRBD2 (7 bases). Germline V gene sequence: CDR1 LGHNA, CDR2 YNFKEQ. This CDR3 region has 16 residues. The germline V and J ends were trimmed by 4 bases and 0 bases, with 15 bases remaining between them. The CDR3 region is CASSRGGAQDQETQYF. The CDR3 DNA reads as TGTGCCAGCAGCCGAGGGGGGGCGCAAGACCAAGAGACCCAGTACTTC.

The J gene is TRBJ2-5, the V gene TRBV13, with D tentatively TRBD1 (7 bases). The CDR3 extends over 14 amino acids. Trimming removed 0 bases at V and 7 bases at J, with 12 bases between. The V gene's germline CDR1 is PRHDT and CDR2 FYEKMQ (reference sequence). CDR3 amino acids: CASSLGRGEGTQYF. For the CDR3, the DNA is TGTGCCAGCAGCTTAGGCAGGGGGGAAGGGACCCAGTACTTC.

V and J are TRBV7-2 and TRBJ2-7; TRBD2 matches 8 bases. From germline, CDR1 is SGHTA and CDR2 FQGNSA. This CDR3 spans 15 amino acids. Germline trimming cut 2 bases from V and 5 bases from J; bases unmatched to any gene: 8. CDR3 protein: CASSLSGSGSHEQYF. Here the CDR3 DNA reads TGTGCCAGCAGCTTATCAGGAAGCGGGAGCCACGAGCAGTACTTC.

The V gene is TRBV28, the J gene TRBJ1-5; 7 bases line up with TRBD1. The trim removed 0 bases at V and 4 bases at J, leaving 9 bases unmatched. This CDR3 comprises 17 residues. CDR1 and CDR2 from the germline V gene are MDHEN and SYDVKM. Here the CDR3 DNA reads TGTGCCAGCAGTTTATGGCACAGGGGAGCGAGGAATCAGCCCCAGCATTTT. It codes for CASSLWHRGARNQPQHF.

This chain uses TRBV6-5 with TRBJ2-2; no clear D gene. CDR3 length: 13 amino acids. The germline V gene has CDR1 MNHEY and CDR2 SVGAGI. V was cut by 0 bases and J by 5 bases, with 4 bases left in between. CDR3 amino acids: CASSYSITGELFF. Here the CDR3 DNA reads TGTGCCAGCAGTTACTCTATAACCGGGGAGCTGTTTTTT.

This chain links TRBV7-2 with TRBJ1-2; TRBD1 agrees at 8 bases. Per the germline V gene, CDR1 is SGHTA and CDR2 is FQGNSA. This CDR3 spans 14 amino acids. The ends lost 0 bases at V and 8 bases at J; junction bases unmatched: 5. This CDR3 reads CASSLADRVWGYTF. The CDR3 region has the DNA TGTGCCAGCAGCTTAGCGGACAGGGTTTGGGGCTACACCTTC.

Written as DNA, the CDR3 is TGTGCCAGCAGCCGGGGGTTACGGGAGGGCTCCTACAATGAGCAGTTCTTC. Its protein is CASSRGLREGSYNEQFF. The rearrangement uses TRBV7-2 and TRBJ2-1; 8 nucleotides agree with TRBD2. V was pared by 5 bases and J by 0 bases, with 9 bases of the junction left unmatched. Germline V lookup: CDR1 SGHTA, CDR2 FQGNSA. The CDR3 has 17 amino acids.

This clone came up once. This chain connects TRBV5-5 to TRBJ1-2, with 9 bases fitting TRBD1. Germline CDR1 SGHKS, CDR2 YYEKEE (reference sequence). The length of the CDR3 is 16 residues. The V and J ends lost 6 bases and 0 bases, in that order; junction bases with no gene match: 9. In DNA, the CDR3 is TGTGCCAGCACCTTTCGGACAGGGGCAGCTAACTATGGCTACACCTTC. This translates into CASTFRTGAANYGYTF.

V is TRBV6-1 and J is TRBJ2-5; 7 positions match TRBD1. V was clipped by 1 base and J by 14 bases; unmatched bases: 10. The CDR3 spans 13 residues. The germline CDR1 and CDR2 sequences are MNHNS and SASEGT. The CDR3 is CASSEGVGQVLYF. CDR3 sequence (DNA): TGTGCCAGCAGTGAAGGGGTCGGACAGGTACTCTACTTC.

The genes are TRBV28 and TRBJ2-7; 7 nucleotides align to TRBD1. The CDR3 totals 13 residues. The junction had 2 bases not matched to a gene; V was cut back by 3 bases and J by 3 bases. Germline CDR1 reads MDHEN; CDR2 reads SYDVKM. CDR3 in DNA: TGTGCCAGCAGTTTTCGGGACAGCTACGAGCAGTACTTC. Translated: CASSFRDSYEQYF.

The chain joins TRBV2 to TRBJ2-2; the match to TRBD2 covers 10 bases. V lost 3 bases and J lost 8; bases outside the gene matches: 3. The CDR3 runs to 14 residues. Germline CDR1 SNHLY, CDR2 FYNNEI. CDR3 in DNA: TGTGCCAGCAGTGATCAGCGGGAGGGGGGGGAGCTGTTTTTT. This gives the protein CASSDQREGGELFF.

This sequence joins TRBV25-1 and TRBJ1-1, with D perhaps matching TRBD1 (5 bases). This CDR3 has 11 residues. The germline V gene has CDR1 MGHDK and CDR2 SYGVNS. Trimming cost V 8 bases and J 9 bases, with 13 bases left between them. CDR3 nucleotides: TGTGCCAGCGGGAGGGGTGGGAAAGCTTTCTTT. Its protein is CASGRGGKAFF. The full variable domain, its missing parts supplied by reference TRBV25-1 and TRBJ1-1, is EADIYQTPRYLVIGTGKKITLECSQTMGHDKMYWYQQDPGMELHLIHYSYGVNSTEKGDLSSESTVSRIRTEHFPLTLESARPSHTSQYLCASGRGGKAFFGQGTRLTVV.

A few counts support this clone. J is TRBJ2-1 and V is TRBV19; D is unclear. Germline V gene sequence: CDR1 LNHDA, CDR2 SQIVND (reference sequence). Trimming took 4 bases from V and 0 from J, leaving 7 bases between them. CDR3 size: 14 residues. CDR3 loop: CASSSRSSYNEQFF. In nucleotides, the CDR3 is TGTGCCAGTAGTAGTCGGAGCTCCTACAATGAGCAGTTCTTC. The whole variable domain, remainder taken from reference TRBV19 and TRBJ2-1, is DGGITQSPKYLFRKEGQNVTLSCEQNLNHDAMYWYRQDPGQGLRLIYYSQIVNDFQKGDIAEGYSVSREKKESFPLTVTSAQKNPTAFYLCASSSRSSYNEQFFGPGTRLTVL.

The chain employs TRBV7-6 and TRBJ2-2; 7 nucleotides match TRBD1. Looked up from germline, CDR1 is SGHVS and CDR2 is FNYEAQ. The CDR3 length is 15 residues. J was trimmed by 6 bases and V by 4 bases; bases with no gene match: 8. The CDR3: CASSSVDRASGELFF. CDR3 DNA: TGTGCCAGCAGCTCCGTAGACAGGGCATCCGGGGAGCTGTTTTTT.

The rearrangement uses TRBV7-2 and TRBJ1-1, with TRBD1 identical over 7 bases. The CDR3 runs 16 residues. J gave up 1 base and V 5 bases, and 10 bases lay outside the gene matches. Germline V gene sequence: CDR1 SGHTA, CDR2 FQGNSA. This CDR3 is CASSPPWGDRNTEAFF. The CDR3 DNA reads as TGTGCCAGCAGCCCTCCTTGGGGGGACAGGAACACTGAAGCTTTCTTT. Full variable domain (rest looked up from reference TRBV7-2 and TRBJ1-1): GAGVSQSPSNKVTEKGKDVELRCDPISGHTALYWYRQSLGQGLEFLIYFQGNSAPDKSGLPSDRFSAERTGGSVSTLTIQRTQQEDSAVYLCASSPPWGDRNTEAFFGQGTRLTVV.

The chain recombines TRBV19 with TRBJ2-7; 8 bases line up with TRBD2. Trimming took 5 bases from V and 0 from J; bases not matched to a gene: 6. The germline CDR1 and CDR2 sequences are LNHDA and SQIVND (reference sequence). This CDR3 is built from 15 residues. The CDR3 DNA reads TGTGCCAGTAGTTACAGCGGGGGCCCCTCCTACGAGCAGTACTTC. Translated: CASSYSGGPSYEQYF.

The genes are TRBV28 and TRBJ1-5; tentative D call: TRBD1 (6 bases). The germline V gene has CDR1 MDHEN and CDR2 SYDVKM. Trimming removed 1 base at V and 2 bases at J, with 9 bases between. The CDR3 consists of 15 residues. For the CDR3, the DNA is TGTGCCAGCAGTTTATCAGCAGGGGGCAATCAGCCCCAGCATTTT. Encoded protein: CASSLSAGGNQPQHF.

CDR3 nucleotides: TGTGCCAGTAGCGCGGGGAATCTAGCGGGACCCTACGAGCAGTACTTC. Translated, it gives CASSAGNLAGPYEQYF. V is TRBV19 and J is TRBJ2-7; 9 bases align to TRBD2. The CDR3 consists of 16 residues. With 6 bases clipped from V and 2 bases from J, the junction kept 11 bases outside the gene matches. Germline V gene data show CDR1 as LNHDA and CDR2 as SQIVND (reference sequence).

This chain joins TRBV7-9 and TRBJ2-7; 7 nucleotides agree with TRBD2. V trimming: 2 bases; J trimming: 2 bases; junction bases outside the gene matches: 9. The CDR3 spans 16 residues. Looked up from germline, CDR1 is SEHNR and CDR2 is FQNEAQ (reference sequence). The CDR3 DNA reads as TGTGCCAGCAGCTTATCCCAGCTAGCGGAGGCCTACGAGCAGTACTTC. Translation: CASSLSQLAEAYEQYF.